This T cell receptor beta chain emerged from a study of T cell repertoires in cytomegalovirus infection. Study at large: Newly reported HLA-C-restricted and thoroughly characterized HLA-B-restricted CMV epitopes were employed.

Germline CDR1 and CDR2: LGHNA and YSLEER. The CDR3 is 13 amino acids. This clonotype came up many times. Its antigen is unknown. Relative to the germline gene, one junction end is altered; a read error may explain this. TCRdb passed the reads through MiXCR, listing each CDR3 protein once. The data show 250,000 to 300,000 distinct CDR3 sequences, under 25% seen once. The chain combines TRBV4-3 with TRBJ2-1, with unresolved D. This sequence was found in a human donor in good health (CMV status not recorded). Some clones in this sample may be carry-over from other donors' samples. Sequences were derived from cultured PBMCs, sampled from culture after CMV antigen stimulation. The DNA of the CDR3 is TGCGCCAGCAGCCAATCCCTTCGGCCGGAACAGACCTTC. This gives the protein CASSQSLRPEQTF.